These 17 T cell receptor beta chains came from one sample sequenced in a study of blood T cell repertoires in COVID-19. Profiled with immunoSEQ multiplex PCR; TCRdb holds only in-frame clones, not every one. The data hold about 300,000 clones, with approximately 86% observed a single time. The sequenced sample was peripheral blood. The receptors come from a man aged 18 to 29 with active or convalescent COVID-19.

The V gene is TRBV7-3, the J gene TRBJ2-1; 7 positions agree with TRBD2. J was trimmed by 5 bases and V by 4 bases; bases with no gene match: 11. This CDR3 region has 16 residues. The V gene's germline CDR1 is SGHTA and CDR2 FQGTGA. As DNA, the CDR3 is TGTGCCAGCAGCTCATCACCGGGACTACCAAACAATGAGCAGTTCTTC. Translation: CASSSSPGLPNNEQFF.

This clone occurred a few times. The chain links TRBV7-9 to TRBJ1-2; 11 bases are shared with TRBD1. The CDR3 covers 16 residues. Germline lookup yields CDR1 SEHNR and CDR2 FQNEAQ (reference sequence). J gave up 4 bases and V 1 base, and 5 bases lay outside the gene matches. The CDR3 loop is CASSLGTGGRGYGYTF. The DNA for the CDR3 is TGTGCCAGCAGCTTAGGGACAGGGGGCAGGGGCTATGGCTACACCTTC.

V gene TRBV28 combines with J gene TRBJ2-7, with D perhaps TRBD2 (6 bases). The CDR3 consists of 15 residues. The germline V and J ends were trimmed by 5 bases and 3 bases, with 17 bases remaining between them. The germline V gene has CDR1 MDHEN and CDR2 SYDVKM. The CDR3 loop is CASSLPAGGNYEQYF. CDR3 nucleotides: TGTGCCAGCAGTCTTCCGGCTGGCGGGAACTACGAGCAGTACTTC.

J is TRBJ2-7 and V is TRBV7-8; TRBD2 aligns across 7 bases. The V gene end was trimmed by 0 bases and the J gene end by 4 bases; junction bases not matched to a gene: 3. CDR3 length: 14 residues. Germline V CDR1 and CDR2: SGHVS, FQNEAQ. The CDR3, as DNA: TGTGCCAGCAGCTTAGCGGGAGGGCAATACGAGCAGTACTTC. This sequence encodes CASSLAGGQYEQYF. The complete variable domain, with remaining parts taken from reference TRBV7-8 and TRBJ2-7, reads GAGVSQSPRYKVAKRGQDVALRCDPISGHVSLFWYQQALGQGPEFLTYFQNEAQLDKSGLPSDRFFAERPEGSVSTLKIQRTQQEDSAVYLCASSLAGGQYEQYFGPGTRLTVT.

This chain links TRBV4-1 with TRBJ2-6, with D tentatively TRBD1 (6 bases). The CDR3 extends over 17 amino acids. CDR1 is MGHRA and CDR2 is YSYEKL in the germline V gene. V was trimmed by 4 bases and J by 1 base, leaving 14 bases between them. The CDR3, as DNA: TGCGCCAGCAGCCCAGACAGGACACAATCTGGGGCCAACGTCCTGACTTTC. Amino acid sequence: CASSPDRTQSGANVLTF.

The V and J genes are TRBV29-1 and TRBJ1-3; D unclear. V dropped 4 bases and J dropped 0 bases, with 16 bases sitting between them. Germline V gene lookup returns CDR1 SQVTM and CDR2 ANQGSEA. The CDR3 totals 16 residues. CDR3: CSVGFIGGGSGNTIYF. CDR3 DNA sequence: TGCAGCGTTGGGTTCATCGGCGGCGGCTCTGGAAACACCATATATTTT.

The chain is built from TRBV11-1 and TRBJ2-3; tentatively, D is TRBD1 (5 bases). The CDR3 contains 16 residues. Deletions cut 2 bases from V and 3 bases from J, with 15 bases between. CDR1 is SGHAT and CDR2 is FQDESV in the germline V gene (reference sequence). The DNA of the CDR3 is TGTGCCAGCAGCTTAAAGTGGGGCTCCGGGACAGATACGCAGTATTTT. Protein product: CASSLKWGSGTDTQYF.

This clone was recorded only once. V is TRBV14 and J is TRBJ2-5, with 14 positions matching TRBD2. This CDR3 region has 15 residues. The germline gives CDR1 SGHDN, CDR2 FVKESK. Trimming removed 4 bases from V and 5 bases from J; junction bases left unmatched: 3. CDR3 sequence: CASSPRLAGGETQYF. DNA of the CDR3: TGTGCCAGCAGCCCTAGACTAGCGGGAGGGGAGACCCAGTACTTC.

The chain uses TRBV6-1 and TRBJ2-1; tentative D call: TRBD1 (5 bases). CDR1 and CDR2 from the germline V gene are MNHNS and SASEGT. This CDR3 has 15 amino acids. Trimming took 2 bases from V and 0 from J, leaving 8 bases between them. The CDR3 DNA is TGTGCCAGCAGTGAACAGGGCGACTCCTACAATGAGCAGTTCTTC. It encodes CASSEQGDSYNEQFF.

This clone was detected only once. The rearrangement uses TRBV7-9 and TRBJ1-1; tentatively, D is TRBD1 (5 bases). V lost 7 bases and J 7 bases, leaving 13 bases between the germline ends. The germline gives CDR1 SEHNR, CDR2 FQNEAQ (reference sequence). The CDR3 is 12 amino acids. The CDR3 sequence: CASIPAGGEAFF. The CDR3 nucleotides are TGTGCCAGCATCCCGGCGGGGGGTGAAGCTTTCTTT.

This clone is a singleton in its sample. The chain employs TRBV19 and TRBJ2-5, with 11 positions matching TRBD2. This CDR3 has 15 amino acids. Trimming removed 1 base from V and 5 bases from J; junction bases left unmatched: 3. The germline V gene has CDR1 LNHDA and CDR2 SQIVND (reference sequence). The CDR3 coding sequence is TGTGCCAGTAGTATAGTACTAGCGGGGGCCGAGACCCAGTACTTC. Translation gives CASSIVLAGAETQYF.

This chain links TRBV2 with TRBJ2-1, with TRBD1 as a possible D gene (5 bases). Germline-derived CDR1 and CDR2 are SNHLY and FYNNEI. Trimming left V 2 bases short and J 0 bases short, with 5 bases between. The CDR3 loop spans 14 amino acids. CDR3 amino acids: CASSEQGSYNEQFF. The CDR3 bases are TGTGCCAGCAGTGAACAGGGCTCCTACAATGAGCAGTTCTTC. Looking up the rest from reference TRBV2 and TRBJ2-1 gives the full variable domain: EPEVTQTPSHQVTQMGQEVILRCVPISNHLYFYWYRQILGQKVEFLVSFYNNEISEKSEIFDDQFSVERPDGSNFTLKIRSTKLEDSAMYFCASSEQGSYNEQFFGPGTRLTVL.

The CDR3 loop reads CASSERWTSGRGSNTGELFF. CDR3 sequence (DNA): TGTGCCAGCAGTGAAAGGTGGACTAGCGGGAGGGGCTCAAACACCGGGGAGCTGTTTTTT. The J gene is TRBJ2-2, the V gene TRBV6-1; 15 bases are shared with TRBD2. V lost 2 bases, J lost 2 bases, and 9 bases stayed unmatched. The germline V gene has CDR1 MNHNS and CDR2 SASEGT. The CDR3 totals 20 residues.

This chain uses TRBV7-2 with TRBJ1-1; possible D gene TRBD1, 5 bases. CDR1 and CDR2 from the germline V gene are SGHTA and FQGNSA. V dropped 8 bases and J dropped 0 bases, with 13 bases sitting between them. CDR3 size: 14 residues. CDR3 in amino acids: CASVLGPVNTEAFF. CDR3 sequence (DNA): TGTGCCAGCGTACTGGGGCCGGTGAACACTGAAGCTTTCTTT.

V gene TRBV7-9 combines with J gene TRBJ1-1, with D maybe TRBD1 (6 bases). V was cut by 0 bases and J by 0 bases, with 17 bases left in between. Germline V gene lookup returns CDR1 SEHNR and CDR2 FQNEAQ (reference sequence). The CDR3 contains 18 residues. The CDR3 region has the DNA TGTGCCAGCAGCTTAGCAGGGGGGGCTAGACAGATGAACACTGAAGCTTTCTTT. This codes for CASSLAGGARQMNTEAFF.

The genes are TRBV9 and TRBJ2-7; the D gene is possibly TRBD1 (5 bases). CDR3 length: 13 amino acids. V lost 1 base, J lost 6 bases, and 11 bases lay in between. Germline V gene lookup returns CDR1 SGDLS and CDR2 YYNGEE. For the CDR3, the DNA is TGTGCCAGCAGCGTATGGCAGGGCTCCGAGCAGTACTTC. It yields the protein CASSVWQGSEQYF.

The rearrangement joins TRBV28 to TRBJ1-3; 9 bases are a match to TRBD1. Germline V gene data show CDR1 as MDHEN and CDR2 as SYDVKM. The CDR3 totals 14 residues. V was pared by 6 bases and J by 5 bases, with 5 bases of the junction left unmatched. CDR3 DNA: TGTGCCAGCAGACCGGGACAGGGTCGAAACACCATATATTTT. The encoded protein is CASRPGQGRNTIYF.